This paragraph reports one T cell receptor beta chain. Its antigen is unknown. The CDR3 runs 14 residues. Looked up from germline, CDR1 is SEHNR and CDR2 is FQNEAQ (reference sequence). These data belong to a study of CXCR3-negative and CXCR3-positive naive CD8 T cells. Through 5' RACE with UMI labels, the TRB cDNA libraries were prepared. TCRdb re-called the 5' RACE reads and catalogs CDR3 proteins one per entry, DNA excluded. The sample data list approximately 100,000 distinct CDR3 sequences. Findings and limits, study-wide: Naive cells positive for CXCR3 carried more hydrophobic TRB CDR3s than CXCR3-negative ones.

The origin of this receptor is a human donor in good health. Some clones in this sample may be carry-over from other donors' samples. V and J are TRBV7-9 and TRBJ1-1; the TCRdb D gene call, TRBD1, has no DNA to confirm it. The specimen was naive CXCR3+ CD8+ T cells from blood. Regarding subset: CD45RO-CCR7+CD27+CD95- naive CD8+ T cells expressing CXCR3 (TNR3+). The CDR3 region is CASSSQEGGTEAFF.